The T cell receptor (beta chain) described here comes from a study of beta chain features in type 1 diabetes. Study background: There was similarity between patients and healthy donors in age, gender and cell yields. Points from the study as a whole: Although PCR might favor shorter templates, it would do so equally in patients and controls. In type 1 diabetes patients, VDJ junctions had fewer insertions; deletions at these junctions were more frequent.

A sort by CD45RO/CCR7/CD25/CD127/CD95/CD27 yielded CD4+ naive, central memory, regulatory and stem cell-like memory cells. Of the isolated RNA, all was reverse transcribed, and so the sequenced material was expressed TCRB transcripts. Clones were sequenced by immunoSEQ multiplex PCR, and TCRdb holds only the in-frame ones, with some missing. Among some 40,000 clones listed, approximately 50% were seen once. Germline lookup yields CDR1 SGHAT and CDR2 FQNNGV. V lost 0 bases and J lost 3, with 9 bases in between. CDR3 length equals 14 residues. With respect to this clone: Its target is not known.

This TCR was recovered from a woman between 18 and 30 years old in good health. V usage is TRBV11-2 and J usage is TRBJ2-7, with D maybe TRBD2 (6 bases). The sample comprised central memory CD4+ T cells from blood. CDR3 nucleotide sequence: TGTGCCAGCAGCTTAGACGGGAGTATCTACGAGCAGTACTTC. It codes for CASSLDGSIYEQYF.